This TCR beta chain was recorded in a study of T cell repertoires in cytomegalovirus infection. Study in general: CMV infection plus the matching HLA type was flagged by public TCR beta signatures.

This clonotype was seen more than once but under ten times. What it binds is not known. TCRdb reprocessed the reads with MiXCR, giving one entry per CDR3 protein. The table lists 300,000 to 400,000 distinct CDR3 sequences, 25% to 30% of them singletons, with roughly 20% in the top ten. Germline V lookup: CDR1 MNHEY, CDR2 SMNVEV (reference sequence). The CDR3 length is 13 residues. Between the trimmed V and J ends, which lost 3 bases and 4 bases, there was a span of 8 bases. General observations from the study: The ex vivo response showed dominance by HLA-C-restricted CMV-specific TCR beta clonotypes.

The receptor comes from a human donor in good health (CMV status not recorded). Some clones in this sample may be carry-over from other donors' samples. The chain is built from TRBV27 and TRBJ2-3; D gene ambiguous. The sample consisted of cultured PBMCs, taken from culture after CMV antigen stimulation. CDR3 region: CASSLELADTQYF. CDR3 nucleotide sequence: TGTGCCAGCAGTTTGGAATTGGCAGATACGCAGTATTTT.